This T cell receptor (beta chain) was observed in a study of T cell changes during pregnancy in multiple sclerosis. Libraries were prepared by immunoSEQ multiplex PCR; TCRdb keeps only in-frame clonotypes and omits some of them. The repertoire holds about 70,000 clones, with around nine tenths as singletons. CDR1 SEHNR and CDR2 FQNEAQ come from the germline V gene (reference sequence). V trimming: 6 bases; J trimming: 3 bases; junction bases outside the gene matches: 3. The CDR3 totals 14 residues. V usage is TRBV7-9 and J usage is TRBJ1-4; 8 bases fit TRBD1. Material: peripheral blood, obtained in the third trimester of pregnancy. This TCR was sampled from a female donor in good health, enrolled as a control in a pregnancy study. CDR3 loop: CASSPQGANEKLFF. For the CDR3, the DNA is TGTGCCAGCAGTCCACAGGGGGCTAATGAAAAACTGTTTTTT.